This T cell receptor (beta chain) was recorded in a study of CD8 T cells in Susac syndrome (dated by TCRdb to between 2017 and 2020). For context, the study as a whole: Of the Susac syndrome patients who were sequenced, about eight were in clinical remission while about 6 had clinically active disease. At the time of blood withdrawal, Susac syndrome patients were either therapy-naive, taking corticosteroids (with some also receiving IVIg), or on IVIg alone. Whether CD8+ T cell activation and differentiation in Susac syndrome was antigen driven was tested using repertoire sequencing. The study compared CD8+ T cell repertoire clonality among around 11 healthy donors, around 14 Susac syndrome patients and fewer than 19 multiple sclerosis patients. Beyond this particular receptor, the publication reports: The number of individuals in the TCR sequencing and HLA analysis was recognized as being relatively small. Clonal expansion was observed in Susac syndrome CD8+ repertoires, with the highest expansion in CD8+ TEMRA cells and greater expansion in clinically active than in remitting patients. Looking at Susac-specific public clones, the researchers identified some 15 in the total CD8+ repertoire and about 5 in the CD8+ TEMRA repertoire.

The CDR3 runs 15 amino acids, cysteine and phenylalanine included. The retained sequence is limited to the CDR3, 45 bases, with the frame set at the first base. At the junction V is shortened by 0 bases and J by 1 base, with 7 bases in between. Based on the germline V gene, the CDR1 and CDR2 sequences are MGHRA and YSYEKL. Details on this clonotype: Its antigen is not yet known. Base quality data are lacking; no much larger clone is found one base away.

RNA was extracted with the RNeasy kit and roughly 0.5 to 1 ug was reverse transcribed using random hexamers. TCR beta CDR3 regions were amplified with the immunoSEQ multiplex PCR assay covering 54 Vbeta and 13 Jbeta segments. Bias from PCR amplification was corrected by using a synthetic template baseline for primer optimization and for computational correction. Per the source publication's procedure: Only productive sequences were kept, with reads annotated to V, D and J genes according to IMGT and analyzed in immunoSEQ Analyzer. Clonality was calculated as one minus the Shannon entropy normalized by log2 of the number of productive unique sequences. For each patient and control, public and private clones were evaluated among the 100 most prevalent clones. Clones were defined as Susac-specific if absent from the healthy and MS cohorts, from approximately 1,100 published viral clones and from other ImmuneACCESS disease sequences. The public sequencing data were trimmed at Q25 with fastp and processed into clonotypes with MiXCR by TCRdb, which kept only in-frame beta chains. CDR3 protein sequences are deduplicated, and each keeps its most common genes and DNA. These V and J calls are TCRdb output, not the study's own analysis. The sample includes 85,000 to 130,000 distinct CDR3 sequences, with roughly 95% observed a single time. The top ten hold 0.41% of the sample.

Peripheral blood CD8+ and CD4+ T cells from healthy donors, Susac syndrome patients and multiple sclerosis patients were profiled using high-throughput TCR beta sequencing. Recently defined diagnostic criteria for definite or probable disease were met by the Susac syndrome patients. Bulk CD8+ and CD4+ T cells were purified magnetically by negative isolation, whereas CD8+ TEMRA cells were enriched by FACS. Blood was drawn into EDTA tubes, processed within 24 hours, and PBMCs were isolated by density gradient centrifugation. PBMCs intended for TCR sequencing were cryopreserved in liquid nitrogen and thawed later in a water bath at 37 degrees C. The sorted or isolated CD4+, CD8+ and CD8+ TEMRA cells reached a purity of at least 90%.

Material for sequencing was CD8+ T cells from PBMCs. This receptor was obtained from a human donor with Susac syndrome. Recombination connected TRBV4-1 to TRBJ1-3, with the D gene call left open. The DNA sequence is TGCGCCAGCAGCCAAGAAGCTCCGTCTGGAAACACCATATATTTT. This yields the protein CASSQEAPSGNTIYF.